This T cell receptor beta chain was documented in a study of blood T cells in healthy people across ages. Study observations and caveats: Age advanced and TCR beta diversity per million T cells fell, roughly linearly.

This clonotype was counted only a few times. Its antigen is as yet unknown. PCR was performed a second time for about 7 to 12 cycles using a sample-barcoded 5' primer and a J-beta primer mix. Each CDR3 protein gets one entry after TCRdb re-called the 5' RACE reads with MiXCR. The sample records about 1.1 million distinct CDR3 sequences, 35% to 45% being singletons. V dropped 5 bases and J dropped 0; count of bases not matched to a gene: 5. The germline CDR1 and CDR2 sequences are ENHRY and SYGVKD. CDR3 size: 16 residues. The source material was blood. The receptor was isolated from a man aged 18-30 years in good health. V and J are TRBV10-3 and TRBJ2-2; 8 bases fit TRBD1. CDR3 sequence reads: CAISSRQGSNTGELFF. In DNA, the CDR3 is TGTGCCATCAGTTCCCGACAGGGGTCGAACACCGGGGAGCTGTTTTTT.